This T cell receptor (beta chain) was found in a study of T cells in localized non-small cell lung cancer. Points from the study as a whole: Highest T cell clonality was seen in uninvolved adjacent lung, surpassing that measured in tumor.

Measured with immunoSEQ multiplex PCR; TCRdb has only the in-frame clones, and not every one. Of about 19,000 clones listed, around 83% are singletons. To note about this clone: The antigen is not known.

Sequencing was performed on peripheral blood, taken before any cancer treatment. This TCR was sampled from a man aged 40 to 70 with stage I lung adenocarcinoma.

The CDR3 sequence is CAIDLGQGFGYTF. The CDR3 DNA sequence: TGTGCCATCGACTTGGGACAGGGTTTTGGCTACACCTTC. The chain joins TRBV10-3 to TRBJ1-2; 9 bases align to TRBD1. Germline assignment: CDR1 ENHRY and CDR2 SYGVKD. This CDR3 is 13 amino acids long. Trimming at V came to 8 bases and at J to 7 bases, leaving 8 bases not matched to a gene.